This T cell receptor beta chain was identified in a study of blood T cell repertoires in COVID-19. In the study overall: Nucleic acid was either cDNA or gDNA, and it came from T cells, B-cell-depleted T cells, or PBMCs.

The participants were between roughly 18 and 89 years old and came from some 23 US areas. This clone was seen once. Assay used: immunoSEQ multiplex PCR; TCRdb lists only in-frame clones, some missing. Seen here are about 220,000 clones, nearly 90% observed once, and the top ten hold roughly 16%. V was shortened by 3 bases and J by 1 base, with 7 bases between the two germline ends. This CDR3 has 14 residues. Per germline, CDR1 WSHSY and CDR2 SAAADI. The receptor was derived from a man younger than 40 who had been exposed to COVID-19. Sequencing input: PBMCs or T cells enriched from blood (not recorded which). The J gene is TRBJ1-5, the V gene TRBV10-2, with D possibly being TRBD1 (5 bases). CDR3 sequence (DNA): TGCGCCAGCAGTGAACAGGCCAGCAATCAGCCCCAGCATTTT. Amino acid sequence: CASSEQASNQPQHF.